This T cell receptor beta chain was profiled in a study of blood T cell repertoires in COVID-19. Study-wide background: Sites across the United States, Italy and Spain contributed samples from acute and convalescent COVID-19. PBMCs, B-cell-depleted T cells, or T cells provided the cDNA or gDNA that made up the material.

In the authors' methods: Reference gene primer amplification in the assay estimated nucleated cell counts. Using immunoSEQ multiplex PCR, the repertoire was profiled, and TCRdb retains in-frame clones only, with some absent. Clone size and the V and J calls come from that table; the DNA yielded D and trimming. The table includes around 300,000 clones, about nine tenths detected once. The CDR3 covers 18 residues. The germline CDR1 and CDR2 sequences are MNHEY and SMNVEV (reference sequence). Trimming took 2 bases from V and 9 from J; bases not matched to a gene: 11. Sequencing input: peripheral blood. This clonotype was obtained from a young woman with active or convalescent COVID-19. The chain recombines TRBV27 with TRBJ1-6; TRBD1 matches at 12 bases. The CDR3 DNA reads TGTGCCAGCAGTTTACTGGGGACAGGGGGCCCGCCAGGTTCACCCCTCCACTTT. It specifies CASSLLGTGGPPGSPLHF.